This note documents a single T cell receptor beta chain sequence. The data stem from a study of blood T cell repertoires in COVID-19. This CDR3 contains 16 residues. V was clipped by 0 bases and J by 0 bases, with 11 bases between them. Germline V lookup: CDR1 SGDLS, CDR2 YYNGEE. Produced via immunoSEQ multiplex PCR; TCRdb's table is partial and in-frame only. The sample records approximately 88,000 clones, under 80% being singletons. The TCR comes from a woman aged 80 or over with active or convalescent COVID-19. Input material: peripheral blood. This sequence joins TRBV9 and TRBJ2-3; tentative D call: TRBD2 (5 bases). CDR3 DNA sequence: TGTGCCAGCAGCGTAGCCTCTAGCAGCAGCACAGATACGCAGTATTTT. This encodes CASSVASSSSTDTQYF.